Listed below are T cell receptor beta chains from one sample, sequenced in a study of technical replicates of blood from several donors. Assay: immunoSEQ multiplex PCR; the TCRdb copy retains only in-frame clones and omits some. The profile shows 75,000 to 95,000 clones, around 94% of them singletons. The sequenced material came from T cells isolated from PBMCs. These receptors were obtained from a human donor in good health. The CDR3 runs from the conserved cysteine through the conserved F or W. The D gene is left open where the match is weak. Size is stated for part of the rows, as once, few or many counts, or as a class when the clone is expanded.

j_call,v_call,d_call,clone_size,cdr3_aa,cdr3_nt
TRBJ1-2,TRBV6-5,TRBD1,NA,CASSYGTGTYGYTF,TGTGCCAGCAGTTACGGGACAGGAACCTATGGCTACACCTTC
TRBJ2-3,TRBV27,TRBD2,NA,CASSLAPGKKRESTDTQYF,TGTGCCAGCAGCCTCGCCCCCGGAAAGAAGCGGGAGAGCACAGATACGCAGTATTTT
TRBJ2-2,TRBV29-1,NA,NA,CSVWEVNTGELFF,TGCAGCGTCTGGGAGGTGAACACCGGGGAGCTGTTTTTT
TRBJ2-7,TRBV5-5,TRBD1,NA,CASSGEQGWYEQYF,TGTGCCAGCAGCGGAGAACAGGGGTGGTACGAGCAGTACTTC
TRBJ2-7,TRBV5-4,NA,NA,CASFKGPGSTPEQYF,TGTGCCAGCTTCAAAGGGCCAGGGTCGACCCCGGAGCAGTACTTC
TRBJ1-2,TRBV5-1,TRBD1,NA,CASSFYDRDSDGYTF,TGCGCCAGCAGCTTTTACGACAGGGATAGTGATGGCTACACCTTC
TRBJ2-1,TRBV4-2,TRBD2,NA,CASSQELGLAGGEQFF,TGTGCCAGCAGCCAAGAGTTAGGTCTAGCGGGGGGAGAGCAGTTCTTC
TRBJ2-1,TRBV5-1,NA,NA,CASSLASGGALRNEQFF,TGCGCCAGCAGCTTGGCTTCGGGGGGCGCTTTGAGGAATGAGCAGTTCTTC
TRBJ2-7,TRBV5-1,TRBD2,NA,CASSKGTSGEWDEQYF,TGCGCCAGCAGCAAGGGGACTAGCGGGGAATGGGACGAGCAGTACTTC
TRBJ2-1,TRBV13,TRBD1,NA,CASSSDRVSYNEQFF,TGTGCCAGCAGCTCAGACAGGGTTTCCTACAATGAGCAGTTCTTC
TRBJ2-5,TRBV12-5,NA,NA,CASGLVLAGGYQETQYF,TGTGCTAGTGGTTTGGTACTGGCAGGGGGGTACCAAGAGACCCAGTACTTC
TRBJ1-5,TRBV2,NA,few,CASGQYSNQPQHF,TGTGCCAGCGGACAGTATAGCAATCAGCCCCAGCATTTT
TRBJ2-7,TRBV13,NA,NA,CASSLAVGRRPQGAEQYF,TGTGCCAGCAGCTTAGCGGTCGGGCGGCGGCCGCAAGGGGCTGAGCAGTACTTC
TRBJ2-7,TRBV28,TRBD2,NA,CASSLPLRTSGRDGEQYF,TGTGCCAGCAGCCTGCCACTGCGGACTAGCGGGAGGGACGGCGAGCAGTACTTC